The 11 T cell receptor beta chains presented below share a single source sample, sequenced in a study of shared clonotypes between healthy human individuals (TCRdb year 2020). The method was the immunoSEQ multiplex PCR assay. The clones in this table, taken by TCRdb from immuneACCESS, are in-frame only. Not every clone is retained; where verified, under half of the shortfall comes from an unresolved V gene, and the cause of the rest is unknown. The sample table records some 650,000 clones; more than 95% of these occur just once. The ten largest account for about 0.057% of the sample. Source material: naive CD4+ T cells sorted from blood. According to the study, the label for this sample's cell subset or site signals: CD45RA+ positively selected. These receptors all stem from a woman in her 30s in good health.

The V and J genes are TRBV28 and TRBJ2-5; D possibly corresponds to TRBD2 (5 bases). TRBJ2-7 matches the DNA end more closely, so the J call is doubtful. The CDR3 runs 15 residues. Germline CDR1 is MDHEN and CDR2 is SYDVKM. CDR3 loop: CASSSPGVSPYEQYF. The CDR3 DNA sequence: TGTGCCAGCAGTTCCCCCGGGGTCTCGCCCTACGAGCAGTACTTC.

The gene calls are TRBV9 and TRBJ1-2; TRBD1 aligns across 10 bases. Germline V lookup: CDR1 SGDLS, CDR2 YYNGEE. Trimming removed 0 bases from V and 4 bases from J; junction bases left unmatched: 9. The CDR3 totals 17 residues. The CDR3 DNA reads TGTGCCAGCAGCGTAGAGCCCGGTGGGGACAGGGGCTATGGCTACACCTTC. This gives the protein CASSVEPGGDRGYGYTF.

As to this clone: This same CDR3 is encoded by further DNA sequences in the sample. This rearrangement joins TRBV13 to TRBJ1-1; D gene uncertain. Germline V CDR1 and CDR2: PRHDT, FYEKMQ (reference sequence). V lost 4 bases, J lost 1 base, and 7 bases lay in between. The length of the CDR3 is 13 residues. CDR3 loop: CASSSRRNTEAFF. The CDR3 DNA reads as TGTGCCAGCAGCTCTCGACGGAACACTGAAGCTTTCTTT.

As DNA, the CDR3 is TGTGCCAGGGCGGACTCCGGGGGGCAAGAGACCCAGTACTTC. Residues: CARADSGGQETQYF. The chain combines TRBV5-8 with TRBJ2-5; 7 bases are a match to TRBD2. CDR3 length: 14 amino acids. Trimming removed 8 bases from V and 2 bases from J; junction bases left unmatched: 9. The V gene's germline CDR1 is SGHTS and CDR2 YDEGEE.

The V gene is TRBV7-8, the J gene TRBJ2-5, with D perhaps matching TRBD1 (6 bases). Trimming took 4 bases from V and 7 from J, leaving 16 bases between them. CDR1 and CDR2 (germline): SGHVS, FQNEAQ. This CDR3 region has 14 residues. The CDR3 sequence: CASSSWGRKGTQYF. CDR3 DNA sequence: TGTGCCAGCAGCTCCTGGGGGCGGAAAGGGACCCAGTACTTC. The variable domain in full, with the rest retrieved from reference TRBV7-8 and TRBJ2-5, is GAGVSQSPRYKVAKRGQDVALRCDPISGHVSLFWYQQALGQGPEFLTYFQNEAQLDKSGLPSDRFFAERPEGSVSTLKIQRTQQEDSAVYLCASSSWGRKGTQYFGPGTRLLVL.

This sequence joins TRBV11-2 and TRBJ2-2, with D perhaps matching TRBD1 or TRBD2 (5 bases each). This CDR3 has 14 residues. The germline CDR1 and CDR2 sequences are SGHAT and FQNNGV. The V gene lost 6 bases and the J gene lost 5 bases, with 13 bases spanning the gap. CDR3 region: CASRGVRGTGELFF. The CDR3, as DNA: TGTGCCAGCAGAGGGGTGAGAGGGACCGGGGAGCTGTTTTTT.

Only one count was recorded for this clone. The CDR3 sequence: CASSQDSSSLLYF. In DNA form, the CDR3 reads TGTGCCAGCAGCCAAGATAGTAGCTCCCTATTGTACTTC. The V and J genes are TRBV14 and TRBJ2-7; no clear D. Trimming took 0 bases from V and 12 from J, leaving 15 bases between them. CDR3 length: 13 residues. Germline V gene sequence: CDR1 SGHDN, CDR2 FVKESK.

J is TRBJ1-6 and V is TRBV6-1; perhaps TRBD1 as D (5 bases). The germline gives CDR1 MNHNS, CDR2 SASEGT. Trimming took 4 bases from V and 9 from J, leaving 16 bases between them. This CDR3 is built from 15 residues. The CDR3 bases are TGTGCCAGCAGTGCCCCAGGGCAGGGAAGTTCACCCCTCCACTTT. Translating gives CASSAPGQGSSPLHF.

The chain has TRBV7-9 and TRBJ1-5, with D uncertain. Germline V lookup: CDR1 SEHNR, CDR2 FQNEAQ (reference sequence). V lost 6 bases and J 5 bases, leaving 8 bases between the germline ends. CDR3 size: 12 residues. CDR3 nucleotides: TGTGCCAGCAGTATAACAGATCAGCCCCAGCATTTT. Translating it yields CASSITDQPQHF.

The gene calls are TRBV11-2 and TRBJ2-5; D may be TRBD1 or TRBD2 (5 bases each). Germline V CDR1 and CDR2: SGHAT, FQNNGV. V dropped 6 bases and J dropped 6 bases, with 11 bases sitting between them. This CDR3 is built from 12 residues. DNA of the CDR3: TGTGCCAGCAGGGGACCGGGACAGACCCAGTACTTC. Its protein is CASRGPGQTQYF.

The chain recombines TRBV4-1 with TRBJ2-5; D may be TRBD1 or TRBD2 (5 bases each). With 1 base removed from V and 5 bases from J, the gap between germline ends came to 11 bases. The CDR3 has 14 residues. In germline, CDR1 is MGHRA, CDR2 YSYEKL. The CDR3 DNA is TGCGCCAGCAGCCAAGTCGGCAGGGAGGAGACCCAGTACTTC. Translation: CASSQVGREETQYF.